The entry below describes one TCR beta chain. In the source study's methods: Using reference gene primer amplification, nucleated cell counts were estimated. The repertoire was sequenced with immunoSEQ multiplex PCR; TCRdb's copy has only in-frame clones and lacks some. The V and J calls and the clone size are those of that table, but D and trimming were determined from the DNA. Here the sample spans around 150,000 clones, around 84% being singletons. This CDR3 is built from 16 residues. Trimming took 9 bases from V and 4 from J; bases not matched to a gene: 10. Germline assignment: CDR1 KGHDR and CDR2 SFDVKD. The data were obtained in a study of blood T cell repertoires in COVID-19. Study-level background: Donors in the United States, Italy and Spain gave samples during acute or convalescent COVID-19. T cells, B-cell-depleted T cells, or PBMCs supplied cDNA or gDNA.

V gene TRBV24-1 combines with J gene TRBJ2-2; 10 bases are a match to TRBD1. Sequencing was performed on peripheral blood. The TCR comes from a human donor with acute or convalescent COVID-19. The donor label of this sample is uncertain. CDR3 DNA sequence: TGTGCCACCCCCTCAACGACAGGGGGCTTCACCGGGGAGCTGTTTTTT. This codes for CATPSTTGGFTGELFF.